This section outlines one TCR beta chain sequence together with its context. Its antigen is still unknown. No clone much larger than this one lies a single base away; base qualities are absent. The method behind the library was PCR. At the Johns Hopkins FTIC core, DNA from the cultured CD4+ T cells underwent TCR sequencing with the Oncomine TCR Beta short-read assay. Genomic DNA was extracted from the cultured CD4+ T cells with the QIAamp micro DNA kit. Oncomine TCR Beta libraries made from cultured CD4+ T cells were pooled using unique dual indexes and sequenced on an Illumina iSeq 100. In the authors' own workflow: Non-productive sequences were filtered out, and CDR3s that did not start with C, did not end with F or W, or were shorter than 7 amino acids were discarded. The MANAFEST web application was used to identify antigen-specific clonotypes by comparing peptide-stimulated wells against reference wells and other culture wells. An FDR below 0.05, an odds ratio above 5, and a productive frequency above 0.1% in at least two of three replicate wells were required for clones to be considered positive. A clonotype was classed as cross-reactive if the clonotype showed significant expansion both in SARS-CoV-2 spike wells and in at least one common cold coronavirus spike condition. CDR3 homology was assessed with Levenshtein distances (stringdist) and unrooted phylogenetic trees (ape) in R version 3.6.1. Through fastp at Q25 and MiXCR, TCRdb rebuilt clones from the public reads, retaining in-frame beta chains. Rows with a matching CDR3 protein are joined into one entry that keeps the most common DNA and genes. The V and J calls come from TCRdb's annotation, not from the publication. In all, the sample holds a few thousand distinct CDR3 sequences, and approximately 40% of those were seen once. The top ten clones comprise about 51% of the sample.

Sample treatment or condition, as interpreted from the label and publication: approximately 9-day PBMC culture with coronavirus spike peptide pools or control peptides (ViraFEST assay). CD4+ T cells from unexposed donors were collected before the COVID-19 pandemic (2011-2018). The ViraFEST assay, used in the study, expanded antigen-specific T cells with peptide pools and then identified the expanded clonotypes through TCR sequencing. Each well held 2 million to 2.5 million PBMCs cultured with approximately 10 ug/ml peptide pools in IMDM containing approximately 5% human AB serum and roughly 10 IU/ml IL-2. On days 3 and 7, half of the culture medium was replaced with fresh IL-2-containing medium. After ten to eleven days of culture, CD4+ T cells were isolated by negative selection using the EasySep CD4+ T cell isolation kit. As cell number allowed, CD4+ T cells from unexposed donors were tested for reactivity to SARS-CoV-2 S and N and to four common cold coronavirus spike pools. Ficoll-Paque Plus gradient centrifugation was used to isolate PBMCs from whole blood, and the isolated PBMCs were then either used fresh or cryopreserved at -140C. In general, triplicate wells were set up for every culture condition. The leukapheresis product used for the unexposed donors was purchased from a commercial source.

This sample is part of a study of vaccination and CD4 T cells after COVID-19 (dated by TCRdb to between 2021 and 2024). At the level of the whole study: Six males and four females were included in the convalescent cohort, with two Hispanic individuals, seven Caucasians, two Asians and one multiracial person represented. Control cultures used a CEFX viral epitope pool as positive control, an HIV-1 Nef peptide pool as negative control, or no peptide. Post-COVID blood samples were collected from convalescent patients a median of roughly 100 days after diagnosis, with a range of roughly 35 to 161 days. The cultures were stimulated with overlapping spike peptide pools from SARS-CoV-2 and from the common cold coronaviruses HCoV-NL63, HCoV-OC43 and HCoV-229E. In around nine COVID-19 convalescent patients and a handful of infection-naive healthy vaccine recipients, the spike-specific CD4+ TCR repertoire before mRNA vaccination was compared with the repertoire after mRNA vaccination. Two doses of either the Pfizer-BioNTech BNT162b2 vaccine (n=8) or the Moderna mRNA-1273 vaccine (n=2) were administered to participants. At the TCR clonotype level, an earlier paper using these donors assessed memory CD4+ T cell crossreactivity between SARS-CoV-2 and common cold coronavirus spike proteins. Post-vaccine blood samples were taken a median of about 70 days after the second vaccine dose, with a range of about 13 to 250 days. What the study reported, not specific to this receptor: In convalescent patients, nearly all vaccine-specific clones (304 of 307) were found to be mono-reactive for SARS-CoV-2 spike rather than cross-reactive with common cold coronaviruses. Among convalescent patients, a median around 89% of the SARS-CoV-2-reactive clones seen after vaccination appeared only after vaccination, which suggests priming specific to the vaccine. Although the median number of SARS-CoV-2-reactive clonotypes went up from 21 after infection to 35 to 40 after vaccination, the increase was not significant. The number of convalescent patients in the study was relatively small, and the study did not examine early timepoints following natural infection.

CDR1 and CDR2, per the germline V gene, are SGHAT and FQNNGV. From cysteine to phenylalanine, the CDR3 is 14 amino acids long. CDR3 DNA only is kept here, 42 bases in frame from base 1. From V the trimming removes 3 bases and from J it removes 4 bases, while the gene matches leave 2 bases of the junction unaccounted for. The clonotype originates from a human donor in good health. Sequenced: CD4+ T cells from blood, cultured in vitro. The receptor chain draws on TRBV11-2 and TRBJ1-5, and 8 junction bases match TRBD1. CDR3 region: CASSLGQENQPQHF. The DNA sequence is TGTGCCAGCAGCTTGGGACAGGAGAATCAGCCCCAGCATTTT.